This T cell receptor (beta chain) was identified during a study of OX40 agonist ivuxolimab in advanced cancers. The overall study: The study enrolled dose-escalation patients with hepatocellular carcinoma, melanoma, renal cell or head and neck cancer. Study-wide results and limits: The study observed clonal expansion of CD4+ and CD8+ blood T cells by week 6 at 0.1 to 3.0 mg/kg.

The CDR3 spans 12 residues, counting both ends. CDR1 is GTSNPN, CDR2 SVGIG, per germline (reference sequence). Regarding this clone: The antigen is not known. No DNA is shown, since the ends of the CDR3 on it are uncertain; the CDR3 is the one TCRdb lists.

The repertoire was sequenced with immunoSEQ multiplex PCR; TCRdb's copy has only in-frame clones and lacks some. This sample carries around 30,000 clones, 82% of them seen once, and the ten largest clones take roughly a fifth. The receptor was derived from an adult with an advanced solid tumor such as melanoma, head and neck, liver or kidney cancer. V is TRBV30 and J is TRBJ2-2; the listed D gene, TRBD2, was not tested against the DNA. Material: CD4+ or CD8+ T cells sorted from blood, obtained in a trial of the OX40 agonist ivuxolimab. The CDR3 sequence: CAWSGTAGSCFF.